This is a list of T cell receptor beta chains from one sample in a study of blood T cell repertoires in COVID-19. The repertoire was sequenced with immunoSEQ multiplex PCR; TCRdb's copy has only in-frame clones and lacks some. The profile covers roughly 32,000 clones, with 85% appearing a single time and roughly 8.7% taken by the ten largest. Sequencing used peripheral blood. The source of these receptors is an older man with active COVID-19. Each CDR3 is given with its conserved first and last residue. The order of the fields is D gene, J gene, clone size, V gene, CDR3 protein, CDR3 DNA. A D gene is named only where the DNA matches it firmly. Clone sizes are given selectively: once, few, many, or a class where the clone is expanded.

d_call: NA; j_call: TRBJ1-3; clone_size: NA; v_call: TRBV4-2; cdr3_aa: CASSQGVRGMAGNTIYF; cdr3_nt: TGTGCCAGCAGCCAAGGTGTAAGAGGGATGGCTGGAAACACCATATATTTT
d_call: NA; j_call: TRBJ1-2; clone_size: NA; v_call: TRBV5-4; cdr3_aa: CASSPDSNYGYTF; cdr3_nt: TGTGCCAGCAGTCCCGACAGTAACTATGGCTACACCTTC
d_call: NA; j_call: TRBJ2-6; clone_size: NA; v_call: TRBV9; cdr3_aa: CASSVFSSGANVLTF; cdr3_nt: TGTGCCAGCAGCGTATTTAGCTCTGGGGCCAACGTCCTGACTTTC
d_call: TRBD1; j_call: TRBJ2-5; clone_size: NA; v_call: TRBV5-1; cdr3_aa: CASSGQGVRETQYF; cdr3_nt: TGCGCCAGCAGCGGACAGGGCGTCCGAGAGACCCAGTACTTC
d_call: TRBD1; j_call: TRBJ1-2; clone_size: NA; v_call: TRBV5-4; cdr3_aa: CASSARRTGGYGYTF; cdr3_nt: TGTGCCAGCAGCGCTCGGCGCACAGGGGGCTATGGCTACACCTTC
d_call: NA; j_call: TRBJ2-2; clone_size: few; v_call: TRBV5-6; cdr3_aa: CASRDWRGHTGELFF; cdr3_nt: TGTGCCAGCAGGGACTGGAGGGGTCACACCGGGGAGCTGTTTTTT
d_call: NA; j_call: TRBJ2-3; clone_size: NA; v_call: TRBV6-2/TRBV6-3; cdr3_aa: CASSYFGGATSTDTQYF; cdr3_nt: TGTGCCAGCAGTTACTTTGGGGGGGCCACAAGCACAGATACGCAGTATTTT
d_call: TRBD2; j_call: TRBJ2-1; clone_size: once; v_call: TRBV2; cdr3_aa: CASSTTSGGVYEQFF; cdr3_nt: TGTGCCAGCAGCACGACTAGCGGGGGGGTGTATGAGCAGTTCTTC
d_call: TRBD1; j_call: TRBJ1-6; clone_size: NA; v_call: TRBV11-2; cdr3_aa: CASSSDRAHSPLHF; cdr3_nt: TGTGCCAGCAGCTCGGACAGGGCCCATTCACCCCTCCACTTT
d_call: TRBD1; j_call: TRBJ1-5; clone_size: NA; v_call: TRBV3-1/TRBV3-2; cdr3_aa: CASSQGQGGKPQHF; cdr3_nt: TGTGCCAGCAGCCAGGGACAGGGGGGGAAGCCCCAGCATTTT
d_call: NA; j_call: TRBJ1-6; clone_size: NA; v_call: TRBV9; cdr3_aa: CASSVGVGGNSPLHF; cdr3_nt: TGTGCCAGCAGCGTAGGGGTTGGAGGTAATTCACCCCTCCACTTT
d_call: NA; j_call: TRBJ2-7; clone_size: NA; v_call: TRBV20-1; cdr3_aa: CSATSGHEQYF; cdr3_nt: TGCAGTGCTACTTCAGGGCACGAGCAGTACTTC
d_call: TRBD1; j_call: TRBJ1-1; clone_size: NA; v_call: TRBV5-1; cdr3_aa: CASSVTGMNTEAFF; cdr3_nt: TGCGCCAGCAGCGTGACAGGGATGAACACTGAAGCTTTCTTT
d_call: TRBD2; j_call: TRBJ2-5; clone_size: NA; v_call: TRBV5-1; cdr3_aa: CASSLGWTSGGSETQYF; cdr3_nt: TGCGCCAGCAGCTTGGGGTGGACTAGCGGGGGGTCGGAGACCCAGTACTTC
d_call: NA; j_call: TRBJ1-3; clone_size: NA; v_call: TRBV12-3/TRBV12-4; cdr3_aa: CASSGQRNTIYF; cdr3_nt: TGTGCCAGCAGTGGACAGAGAAACACCATATATTTT
d_call: TRBD1; j_call: TRBJ2-7; clone_size: NA; v_call: TRBV27; cdr3_aa: CASSLSPATGGYEQYF; cdr3_nt: TGTGCCAGCAGTTTATCCCCGGCGACAGGGGGATACGAGCAGTACTTC
d_call: TRBD1; j_call: TRBJ1-5; clone_size: few; v_call: TRBV12-3/TRBV12-4; cdr3_aa: CASSLRGQQPQHF; cdr3_nt: TGTGCCAGCAGTTTGAGGGGGCAGCAGCCCCAGCATTTT
d_call: NA; j_call: TRBJ1-2; clone_size: NA; v_call: TRBV19; cdr3_aa: CASSIAAGLYGYTF; cdr3_nt: TGTGCCAGTAGTATAGCAGCAGGGCTCTATGGCTACACCTTC
d_call: NA; j_call: TRBJ2-1; clone_size: NA; v_call: TRBV11-1; cdr3_aa: CASGGSYNEQFF; cdr3_nt: TGTGCCAGCGGGGGGTCATACAATGAGCAGTTCTTC
d_call: NA; j_call: TRBJ1-3; clone_size: NA; v_call: TRBV30; cdr3_aa: CAWSAGTTSNTIYF; cdr3_nt: TGTGCCTGGAGTGCCGGGACAACTAGTAACACCATATATTTT
d_call: TRBD2; j_call: TRBJ2-3; clone_size: NA; v_call: TRBV28; cdr3_aa: CATTLAGDTDTQYF; cdr3_nt: TGTGCCACCACCCTAGCGGGGGACACAGATACGCAGTATTTT